These 14 T cell receptor beta chains were sequenced from one sample in a study of blood T cells in healthy people across ages. The second PCR ran about 6 to 12 cycles with a sample-barcoded 5' primer and J-beta primers. TCRdb analysed the 5' RACE reads with MiXCR anew, one entry per CDR3 protein. The sample records about a million distinct CDR3 sequences, around 46% being singletons. The sequencing input was blood. Every receptor here comes from a man aged 25 to 45 in good health.

On this clonotype: Since a much larger clone is just one base distant, this may be a read error. The chain links TRBV25-1 to TRBJ2-3; unclear D gene. Germline V gene sequence: CDR1 MGHDK, CDR2 SYGVNS. This CDR3 has 12 residues. The CDR3 nucleotides read TGTGCCAGCGGTGAATTGGCAGATACGCAGTATTTT. It specifies CASGELADTQYF.

The CDR3, as DNA: TGTGCCAGCAGCTTGGTAGGGCAGGGAAGGAACGAGCAGTACTTC. This codes for CASSLVGQGRNEQYF. The gene calls are TRBV5-5 and TRBJ2-5, with D possibly matching TRBD1 (5 bases). The DNA end favors TRBJ2-7, so the J call may be wrong. This CDR3 spans 15 amino acids. CDR1 is SGHKS and CDR2 is YYEKEE in the germline V gene (reference sequence).

The chain has TRBV5-1 and TRBJ2-5, with a weak D call TRBD1 (6 bases). Germline V CDR1 and CDR2: SGHRS, YFSETQ. The CDR3 is 13 residues long. Trimming took 0 bases from V and 4 from J, leaving 7 bases between them. DNA of the CDR3: TGCGCCAGCAGCTTGGGACAGGCAGAGACCCAGTACTTC. The encoded protein is CASSLGQAETQYF.

V usage is TRBV29-1 and J usage is TRBJ2-5; D tentatively fits TRBD1 or TRBD2 (5 bases each). The last part of the DNA fits TRBJ2-1 better; the J call may be wrong. The CDR3 totals 15 residues. Germline values: CDR1 SQVTM, CDR2 ANQGSEA. The CDR3 sequence is CSVVWPGPAQETQFF. For the CDR3, the DNA is TGCAGCGTTGTTTGGCCGGGGCCTGCACAAGAGACCCAGTTCTTC.

V is TRBV19 and J is TRBJ1-1, with D possibly matching TRBD1 (5 bases). Germline V gene lookup returns CDR1 LNHDA and CDR2 SQIVND (reference sequence). The CDR3 extends over 14 amino acids. V was trimmed by 7 bases and J by 6 bases, leaving 18 bases between them. The CDR3 sequence is CASTSSGEGAEAFF. Here the CDR3 DNA reads TGTGCCAGTACCTCCTCGGGGGAAGGAGCTGAAGCTTTCTTT.

The V gene is TRBV9, the J gene TRBJ2-1; a possible D gene is TRBD2 (6 bases). V lost 1 base, J lost 4 bases, and 18 bases lay in between. The CDR3 runs to 17 residues. CDR1 is SGDLS and CDR2 is YYNGEE in the germline V gene. This CDR3 is CASSVLVSGLLYNEQFF. The CDR3, as DNA: TGTGCCAGCAGCGTACTCGTTAGCGGCCTTTTATACAATGAGCAGTTCTTC.

The rearrangement links TRBV5-1 to TRBJ2-4; D possibly corresponds to TRBD1 (6 bases). The end of the DNA fits TRBJ2-7 better, so the J call may be wrong. The CDR3 sequence is 15 residues long. The V gene's germline CDR1 is SGHRS and CDR2 YFSETQ. CDR3 nucleotide sequence: TGCGCCAGCAGCTCGACACAGGGAGCGCACTACGAGCAGTACTTC. Amino acids: CASSSTQGAHYEQYF.

In its sample, this clonotype was seen a few times. The chain recombines TRBV6-2 or TRBV6-3 with TRBJ2-4; the match to TRBD1 covers 7 bases. The CDR3 covers 15 residues. CDR1 is MNHEY, CDR2 SVGEGT, per germline. The V segment lost 5 bases and the J segment 9 bases; nucleotides outside the gene matches: 13. In DNA form, the CDR3 reads TGTGCCAGCAGTCGCACCGGTGACAGGGCTGGCATTCAGTACTTC. This encodes CASSRTGDRAGIQYF.

This clonotype has only a few counts. V gene TRBV7-2 combines with J gene TRBJ2-7; the match to TRBD2 covers 7 bases. The trim removed 1 base at V and 6 bases at J, leaving 9 bases unmatched. From germline, CDR1 is SGHTA and CDR2 FQGNSA. The CDR3 is 15 amino acids. CDR3 amino acids: CASSLVTSDIGEQYF. The CDR3 DNA reads TGTGCCAGCAGCTTAGTCACTAGCGATATTGGCGAGCAGTACTTC.

This chain links TRBV7-8 with TRBJ2-1; D possibly corresponds to TRBD2 (7 bases). Germline-derived CDR1 and CDR2 are SGHVS and FQNEAQ. Trimming cost V 5 bases and J 1 base, with 15 bases left between them. The CDR3 runs 16 residues. This CDR3 reads CASSGHREGSYNEQFF. The CDR3 DNA reads TGTGCCAGCAGCGGACACAGGGAGGGGTCCTACAATGAGCAGTTCTTC.

V and J are TRBV5-1 and TRBJ2-5; possible D gene TRBD1, 5 bases. Trimming removed 0 bases at V and 2 bases at J, with 14 bases between. Germline V gives CDR1 SGHRS, CDR2 YFSETQ. CDR3 length: 16 residues. The CDR3: CASSLEVQDPQETQYF. The CDR3 region has the DNA TGCGCCAGCAGCTTGGAGGTACAGGACCCGCAAGAGACCCAGTACTTC.

This chain joins TRBV16 and TRBJ2-5, with 8 bases identical to TRBD1. The V gene end was trimmed by 4 bases and the J gene end by 4 bases; junction bases not matched to a gene: 8. This CDR3 contains 15 residues. Per the germline V gene, CDR1 is KGHSY and CDR2 is FQNENV. The CDR3 protein is CASSRGQGVGETQYF. CDR3 sequence (DNA): TGTGCCAGCAGCCGTGGACAGGGCGTTGGAGAGACCCAGTACTTC.

The rearrangement links TRBV10-3 to TRBJ2-5; D is unresolved. The ends were cut back, 9 bases at V and 0 bases at J, with 11 bases in the middle. The CDR3 has 13 residues. The germline gives CDR1 ENHRY, CDR2 SYGVKD. In DNA, the CDR3 is TGTGCCATAGGTTCGGAGTACCAAGAGACCCAGTACTTC. Its translation: CAIGSEYQETQYF.

This clonotype was detected only a few times. The chain couples TRBV4-1 to TRBJ1-4; D perhaps matches TRBD1 (6 bases). Germline loops: CDR1 MGHRA, CDR2 YSYEKL. V dropped 4 bases and J dropped 2 bases, with 11 bases sitting between them. This CDR3 is 15 amino acids long. The CDR3: CASSPPGATNEKLFF. The DNA of the CDR3 is TGCGCCAGCAGCCCCCCAGGGGCGACTAATGAAAAACTGTTTTTT.